The 18 T cell receptor beta chains listed next were all sequenced from one sample in a study of T-cell reconstitution after alpha-beta-depleted transplantation in children. The TCRbeta library incorporated unique molecular identifiers. MiXCR, applied by TCRdb to the PCR reads, yields one record per CDR3 protein. Of approximately 520,000 distinct CDR3 sequences in the sample, roughly 11% were seen once. The sequencing here drew on PBMCs, mostly from graft donor cells, taken 180 days after TCRalphabeta/CD19-depleted stem cell transplant. These TCRs come from a female patient aged 2-10 years who had a stem cell transplant for aplastic anemia, so the T cells may come from the graft donor.

This clonotype was seen only a few times. This chain uses TRBV6-1 with TRBJ1-1; TRBD1 is a possible D gene (6 bases). V was trimmed by 6 bases and J by 5 bases, leaving 19 bases between them. CDR1 and CDR2 (germline): MNHNS, SASEGT. The CDR3 consists of 15 residues. CDR3 nucleotides: TGTGCCAGCAGGCTCTCACGTGGGGGCCTTACTGAAGCTTTCTTT. This translates into CASRLSRGGLTEAFF.

This clonotype was seen more than once but under ten times. The V call is TRBV7-8, the J call TRBJ2-1; the D call may be TRBD1 or TRBD2 (5 bases each). Germline V gene data show CDR1 as SGHVS and CDR2 as FQNEAQ. This CDR3 is built from 11 residues. The V gene lost 8 bases and the J gene lost 5 bases, with 7 bases spanning the gap. The CDR3 region is CASGGDNEQFF. The CDR3 nucleotides read TGTGCCAGCGGGGGAGACAATGAGCAGTTCTTC. The entire variable domain, with the rest obtained from reference TRBV7-8 and TRBJ2-1, is as follows: GAGVSQSPRYKVAKRGQDVALRCDPISGHVSLFWYQQALGQGPEFLTYFQNEAQLDKSGLPSDRFFAERPEGSVSTLKIQRTQQEDSAVYLCASGGDNEQFFGPGTRLTVL.

This clonotype was counted only a few times. The gene calls are TRBV20-1 and TRBJ2-7; D uncertain. The V end lost 3 bases, the J end lost 11 bases, and 23 bases lay between the germline ends. CDR1 is DFQATT and CDR2 is SNEGSKA in the germline V gene (reference sequence). CDR3 size: 14 residues. This CDR3 is CSARIGTAGIQEYF. CDR3 nucleotide sequence: TGCAGTGCTAGGATTGGTACCGCAGGCATCCAGGAGTACTTC.

This clonotype was observed a few times. This chain joins TRBV7-9 and TRBJ2-7; 7 bases match TRBD2. Per the germline V gene, CDR1 is SEHNR and CDR2 is FQNEAQ (reference sequence). V dropped 5 bases and J dropped 1; count of bases not matched to a gene: 8. The CDR3 has 15 residues. CDR3 sequence (DNA): TGTGCCAGCAGCCCCCCCGCGGGAGAGTCCTACGAGCAGTACTTC. Residues: CASSPPAGESYEQYF.

This CDR3 is CASSARRGNTIYF. In nucleotides, the CDR3 is TGTGCCAGCAGCGCAAGAAGGGGAAACACCATATATTTT. The V and J genes are TRBV12-3 or TRBV12-4 and TRBJ1-3; no definite D call. The CDR3 spans 13 residues. V gave up 6 bases and J gave up 4 bases, with 10 bases separating them.

V usage is TRBV28 and J usage is TRBJ1-5; TRBD1 might be the D (5 bases). V gave up 7 bases and J gave up 1 base, with 8 bases separating them. The CDR3 length is 13 residues. Germline CDR1 is MDHEN and CDR2 is SYDVKM. The CDR3: CASTTGSNQPQHF. DNA for the CDR3: TGTGCCAGCACCACAGGAAGCAATCAGCCCCAGCATTTT.

This clonotype was detected a few times. The V call is TRBV5-1, the J call TRBJ1-1; 7 bases match TRBD1. CDR1 is SGHRS, CDR2 YFSETQ, per germline. This CDR3 region has 14 residues. Trimming took 4 bases from V and 7 from J; bases not matched to a gene: 10. The CDR3 is CASSAGTAGGEAFF. CDR3 bases: TGCGCCAGCAGCGCCGGGACAGCAGGCGGTGAAGCTTTCTTT.

The rearrangement links TRBV5-1 to TRBJ1-2; 8 nucleotides align to TRBD1. The CDR3 spans 13 residues. The germline V gene has CDR1 SGHRS and CDR2 YFSETQ. V trimming: 3 bases; J trimming: 4 bases; junction bases outside the gene matches: 2. The CDR3 is CASSSGQVYGYTF. CDR3 bases: TGCGCCAGCAGCTCGGGACAGGTCTATGGCTACACCTTC.

The rearrangement uses TRBV12-3 or TRBV12-4 and TRBJ2-2; a weak D match, TRBD2 (6 bases). The V end lost 4 bases, the J end lost 5 bases, and 14 bases lay between the germline ends. This CDR3 spans 15 amino acids. The CDR3 reads CASSSYSGATGELFF. DNA for the CDR3: TGTGCCAGCAGTTCGTATAGCGGAGCTACCGGGGAGCTGTTTTTT.

The rearrangement links TRBV3-1 to TRBJ2-1, with TRBD2 matching 9 bases. This CDR3 contains 14 residues. V dropped 6 bases and J dropped 5; count of bases not matched to a gene: 5. CDR1 and CDR2 from the germline V gene are LGHDT and YNNKEL (reference sequence). This chain's CDR3 is CASRAGLANNEQFF. CDR3 nucleotides: TGTGCCAGCAGGGCCGGACTAGCGAACAATGAGCAGTTCTTC.

The sample holds a few counts of this clonotype. J is TRBJ2-1 and V is TRBV7-9; no reliable D call. Germline V lookup: CDR1 SEHNR, CDR2 FQNEAQ (reference sequence). V shed 1 base and J shed 5 bases, with 9 bases lying between them. The CDR3 loop spans 14 amino acids. In nucleotides, the CDR3 is TGTGCCAGCAGCTTAGATCCCCACAACAATGAGCAGTTCTTC. Translated: CASSLDPHNNEQFF.

The chain employs TRBV7-8 and TRBJ2-7; D is perhaps TRBD2 (5 bases). CDR3 length: 14 amino acids. The germline V gene has CDR1 SGHVS and CDR2 FQNEAQ. Deletions cut 5 bases from V and 4 bases from J, with 15 bases between. The CDR3 bases are TGTGCCAGCAGCCGAGCGGTGGGTCAATACGAGCAGTACTTC. It specifies CASSRAVGQYEQYF.

This clonotype was seen a handful of times. V and J are TRBV29-1 and TRBJ2-7; 7 nucleotides agree with TRBD1. J was trimmed by 2 bases and V by 6 bases; bases with no gene match: 7. Germline V gene lookup returns CDR1 SQVTM and CDR2 ANQGSEA. This CDR3 region has 13 residues. The CDR3 region has the DNA TGCAGCGTGAGAAGACAGGGTACCTACGAGCAGTACTTC. Translated: CSVRRQGTYEQYF.

The chain joins TRBV20-1 to TRBJ2-7; 12 positions match TRBD2. Germline CDR1 and CDR2: DFQATT and SNEGSKA (reference sequence). This CDR3 is built from 14 residues. The V gene end was trimmed by 6 bases and the J gene end by 6 bases; junction bases not matched to a gene: 9. The CDR3 loop reads CSAPRLAGVGEQYF. CDR3 in DNA: TGCAGTGCACCTCGACTAGCGGGAGTGGGCGAGCAGTACTTC.

This clonotype was detected only a few times. The genes are TRBV3-1 and TRBJ2-1; TRBD2 aligns across 10 bases. The germline CDR1 and CDR2 sequences are LGHDT and YNNKEL (reference sequence). The J segment lost 2 bases and the V segment lost 4 bases, leaving 11 bases of the junction unmatched. The CDR3 consists of 18 residues. CDR3 DNA: TGTGCCAGCAGCCCCCAGTTCAAAAGCGGGAGGGCCTACAATGAGCAGTTCTTC. This sequence encodes CASSPQFKSGRAYNEQFF.

The chain carries TRBV24-1 and TRBJ2-5; 11 bases fit TRBD1. Germline trimming cut 4 bases from V and 7 bases from J; bases unmatched to any gene: 4. Per the germline V gene, CDR1 is KGHDR and CDR2 is SFDVKD. This CDR3 contains 14 residues. The chain's CDR3 is CATSEGTGGLTQYF. In DNA, the CDR3 is TGTGCCACCAGTGAAGGGACAGGGGGTTTGACCCAGTACTTC.

This clonotype was counted at least ten times. V gene TRBV6-2 or TRBV6-3 combines with J gene TRBJ2-1; TRBD2 aligns across 7 bases. The junction had 7 bases not matched to a gene; V was cut back by 2 bases and J by 9 bases. Germline CDR1 MNHEY, CDR2 SVGEGT. The CDR3 extends over 14 amino acids. CDR3 residues: CASSYRGEGPEQFF. As DNA, the CDR3 is TGTGCCAGCAGTTACCGCGGGGAGGGCCCTGAGCAGTTCTTC.

This clonotype showed up many times. The chain carries TRBV7-7 and TRBJ1-4, with 8 nucleotides matching TRBD1. The CDR3 runs to 14 residues. CDR1 and CDR2 from the germline V gene are SSHAT and FNYEAQ (reference sequence). Trimming cost V 3 bases and J 7 bases; bases outside gene matches: 4. The CDR3 loop reads CASSLNRGSEKLFF. The DNA of the CDR3 is TGTGCCAGCAGCTTGAACAGGGGGAGTGAAAAACTGTTTTTT.